This entry lists 10 T cell receptor beta chains sequenced from one sample in a study of technical replicates of blood from a handful of donors. Assay used: immunoSEQ multiplex PCR; TCRdb lists only in-frame clones, some missing. The sample has around 84,000 clones; around 97% are singletons. The sequenced sample was T cells isolated from PBMCs. The source is a human donor in good health.

The chain is built from TRBV29-1 and TRBJ2-3; D is perhaps TRBD2 (5 bases). In germline, CDR1 is SQVTM, CDR2 ANQGSEA. The CDR3 runs 14 residues. Deletions cut 2 bases from V and 4 bases from J, with 13 bases between. In nucleotides, the CDR3 is TGCAGCGTTGAAAGGACTTCAAGCCCAGATACGCAGTATTTT. Residues: CSVERTSSPDTQYF.

The count of this clone is one. V and J are TRBV12-5 and TRBJ2-1; 11 positions agree with TRBD1. Unmatched junction bases numbered 13, after V lost 3 bases and J lost 6 bases. This CDR3 comprises 18 residues. Germline assignment: CDR1 LGHNT and CDR2 FRNRAP. In nucleotides, the CDR3 is TGTGCTAGTGGTTTAGGGCGGACAGGGGGCCAAGGGGTCAATGAGCAGTTCTTC. It translates to CASGLGRTGGQGVNEQFF. Supplemented by reference TRBV12-5 and TRBJ2-1, the full variable domain reads DARVTQTPRHKVTEMGQEVTMRCQPILGHNTVFWYRQTMMQGLELLAYFRNRAPLDDSGMPKDRFSAEMPDATLATLKIQPSEPRDSAVYFCASGLGRTGGQGVNEQFFGPGTRLTVL.

The V gene is TRBV5-1, the J gene TRBJ2-1, with D perhaps TRBD1 (5 bases). The CDR3 extends over 14 amino acids. The V and J ends lost 0 bases and 4 bases respectively, with 8 bases between them. CDR1 and CDR2 from the germline V gene are SGHRS and YFSETQ. The CDR3 protein is CASSLGGAYNEQFF. In DNA form, the CDR3 reads TGCGCCAGCAGCTTGGGGGGCGCATACAATGAGCAGTTCTTC.

This chain joins TRBV5-1 and TRBJ2-7, with 7 bases aligning to TRBD2. The CDR3 length is 16 residues. The germline CDR1 and CDR2 sequences are SGHRS and YFSETQ. Trimming removed 0 bases from V and 2 bases from J; junction bases left unmatched: 8. The CDR3 sequence is CASSLATSKDPYEQYF. CDR3 bases: TGCGCCAGCAGCTTGGCGACTAGCAAGGACCCCTACGAGCAGTACTTC.

The chain links TRBV6-4 to TRBJ2-3, with TRBD2 identical over 13 bases. V shed 1 base, J shed 3 bases, and the junction held 1 base outside the gene matches. Germline V CDR1 and CDR2: MRHNA, SNTAGT. The CDR3 sequence is 16 residues long. CDR3 sequence reads: CASSDWTSGRTDTQYF. CDR3 DNA: TGTGCCAGCAGTGACTGGACTAGCGGGAGAACAGATACGCAGTATTTT.

This clone was found once. CDR3 DNA sequence: TGTGCCAGCAGCACTCGAAGGATCCCTAGTACCTACGAGCAGTACTTC. It yields the protein CASSTRRIPSTYEQYF. This chain joins TRBV27 and TRBJ2-7; D not resolved. The germline V gene has CDR1 MNHEY and CDR2 SMNVEV (reference sequence). This CDR3 has 16 amino acids. V lost 6 bases, J lost 2 bases, and 20 bases lay in between.

This sequence joins TRBV2 and TRBJ1-6; D remains unclear. The CDR3 spans 18 residues. Deletions cut 5 bases from V and 0 bases from J, with 17 bases between. Germline V gene data show CDR1 as SNHLY and CDR2 as FYNNEI. Here the CDR3 DNA reads TGTGCCAGCAGTATTCAGGCGTCTCGGGGCTCCTATAATTCACCCCTCCACTTT. It specifies CASSIQASRGSYNSPLHF. Using reference TRBV2 and TRBJ1-6 for the parts outside the CDR3, the full variable domain is EPEVTQTPSHQVTQMGQEVILRCVPISNHLYFYWYRQILGQKVEFLVSFYNNEISEKSEIFDDQFSVERPDGSNFTLKIRSTKLEDSAMYFCASSIQASRGSYNSPLHFGNGTRLTVT.

J is TRBJ1-6 and V is TRBV12-5; TRBD1 might be the D (6 bases). The germline V gene has CDR1 LGHNT and CDR2 FRNRAP. Deletions cut 5 bases from V and 2 bases from J, with 19 bases between. This CDR3 has 18 residues. Written as DNA, the CDR3 is TGTGCTAGTGGTACCCAAGGGGGGGGGTTCACCTATAATTCACCCCTCCACTTT. Its translation is CASGTQGGGFTYNSPLHF.

CDR3 region: CASSVEGTGGEQYF. CDR3 coding DNA: TGTGCCAGCAGCGTAGAAGGGACAGGGGGCGAGCAGTACTTC. The chain recombines TRBV9 with TRBJ2-7; 11 positions match TRBD1. The CDR3 is 14 amino acids. Germline V CDR1 and CDR2: SGDLS, YYNGEE. Losses at the gene ends were 0 bases for V and 6 bases for J; bases not matched to a gene: 2.

The chain links TRBV27 to TRBJ1-1, with TRBD1 identical over 7 bases. J gave up 5 bases and V 10 bases, and 16 bases lay outside the gene matches. The CDR3 has 15 residues. CDR1 and CDR2 (germline): MNHEY, SMNVEV (reference sequence). The CDR3 reads CATSTGEEDRTEAFF. The CDR3 coding sequence is TGTGCCACCTCGACGGGCGAAGAGGACAGGACTGAAGCTTTCTTT.